Included here is one T cell receptor beta chain sequence, with context. This clone was seen a single time. What antigen it recognizes has not been identified. The sample holds no much larger clone one base away, and base qualities are not on file. The cohort was made up of 666 healthy bone marrow donors. Cohort members were all nominally healthy when sampled, although unrecorded immune exposures were likely present. The donor was CMV seronegative and was included in the group of approximately 350 seronegative cohort members. A peripheral blood sample was provided by each donor, and peripheral blood mononuclear cells were used for TCR beta sequencing. The Qiagen DNeasy Blood Extraction Kit was used to extract genomic DNA from the blood cell samples. Library creation used the immunoSEQ multiplex PCR assay. The multiplex PCR relied on a mix of 60 forward primers for TCR Vbeta segments and 13 reverse primers for TCR Jbeta segments. Amplification of the CDR3 region of rearranged TCR beta genes was performed with a multiplex PCR assay on genomic DNA. Amplified TCR beta libraries were sequenced as 87-base-pair reads on the Illumina HiSeq System. From the authors' description of their analysis: A later analysis tallied roughly 78 million unique TCR beta chains across the approximately 670 repertoires, and about 12 million of those chains were shared by two or more donors. To remove PCR and sequencing errors, raw reads were error-corrected and collapsed into unique sequences using a nearest-neighbor algorithm that merged closely related sequences. To assign V, D and J gene segments, CDR3 sequences were aligned to IMGT reference sequences. Each retained sequence needed at least a six-nucleotide match to both a V gene segment and a J gene segment. A rearrangement counted as productive if the CDR3 had no stop codons and remained in frame with V and J, and every other rearrangement counted as non-productive. CDR3 was defined by IMGT convention, running from the second conserved V-encoded cysteine to the conserved J-encoded phenylalanine. In an earlier analysis of roughly 580 of the donors, sequences lacking an unambiguous match to a single V gene segment were excluded. An earlier analysis of 587 of the donors called V segments functional above 56.7% productive rearrangements and segregating when the between-donor standard deviation exceeded 5%. A statistical classification framework was built for diagnosing cytomegalovirus status from the catalog of TCR beta chain sequences. A later analysis assigned V and J genes by comparing TCR nucleotide sequences with IMGT/GENE-DB human TR gene sequences. A later analysis assigned CDR3 sequences and most-parsimonious VDJ recombination scenarios with the TCRdist pipeline. In a later analysis, each TCR beta chain was defined by its CDR3 amino acid sequence together with its V-gene family, and reads lacking a unique V-gene family were excluded. A later analysis removed roughly 590 highly shared, low-generation-probability nucleotide sequences to deal with suspected cross-contamination and a sequencing artifact. For each public chain, a later analysis derived a clonal expansion index from normalized ranks of inferred template counts within each repertoire. In a later analysis, generation probabilities were computed using a VDJ recombination model fitted to out-of-frame rearrangements, and the results were checked against IGoR. In a later analysis, hypergeometric tests were used to score TCR-TCR, TCR-HLA and TCR-CMV co-occurrence, with a repertoire-size bias correction applied to TCR pairs. False discovery rates were estimated in a later analysis by permuting HLA or CMV assignments 20 times. A later analysis grouped co-occurring TCRs with DBSCAN, adding TCRdist sequence similarity when clustering within HLA-allele-positive subsets. Repertoires with fewer than 30,000 or more than 120,000 public chains, plus five repertoires with anomalous nucleotide sharing, were excluded from co-occurrence clustering. This immuneACCESS table, as held by TCRdb, lists in-frame sequences with V and J called but not all clones. Of the missing ones, under half trace to an unresolved V gene in checked studies; the others have no known cause. V and J calls and clone size are given by that table; D and trimming were obtained from the DNA. A total of roughly 100,000 clones appear in this sample, 80% to 90% of them only once. Clones ranked in the top ten supply roughly 1.5% of the sample.

The CDR1 and CDR2 encoded by the germline V gene are SQVTM and ANQGSEA. The CDR3 runs 12 residues from the cysteine to the phenylalanine. Only the CDR3 portion is preserved as DNA: 36 bases, with reading frame beginning at the first base. Trimming removed 4 bases from V and 0 bases from J, leaving 4 bases between the germline ends. This sample stems from a study of cytomegalovirus exposure and HLA in healthy donors (dated by TCRdb to 2016 to 2017). Context from the whole study: In an earlier analysis of under 750 of the donors, about 270 Gb of sequence data and about 110 million unique TCR beta sequences from 180 million or so T cells were reported. In a later genetic analysis, genome-wide SNP genotypes for about three fifths of the roughly 670 donors were used, and that subset was treated as a discovery cohort. A separate validation cohort of more than 100 different subjects was used in addition to the approximately 700-subject first cohort. Roughly 300 gigabases of sequencing data and around 87 million unique TCR sequences were included in an early release covering around 650 HLA-typed donors. Among the roughly 430 genotyped donors, 75% to 90% belonged to the genetic ancestry cluster associated with self-reported Caucasian donors. Donor age, sex, ethnicity and CMV serostatus were compiled together with the repertoire data. In a later analysis, previously published TCR beta repertoires from 550 to 700 donors were re-analyzed and high-resolution HLA genotyping was added so that TCR occurrence patterns could be studied. The study used immunosequencing to profile the T cell repertoires of more than 650 subjects and linked those repertoires to cytomegalovirus serostatus. An earlier analysis of approximately 580 of the donors used high-throughput TCR beta sequencing to judge whether each TCR beta V gene segment behaved as functional or pseudogenic. Every repertoire in the discovery cohort had been generated on one and the same sequencing platform. Typing coverage differed by locus: A, B, C, DRB1 and DQB1 were typed in about 620-630 donors, DQA1 in 500 to 550, DPA1 in around 580, and DPB1 in 450 to 480. Five DR-DQ haplotypes were handled as single units for association and clustering, since linkage in the cohort was strong. The study was designed to test whether signatures of past pathogen exposure could be identified by cataloging public T cell receptors. Both class I and class II loci were covered by HLA typing, at four-digit resolution. In the later analysis, no new phenotypic data were used to find candidate immune exposures; instead, reliance was placed on TCR beta sequences and their occurrence across donors. Among around 400 genotyped donors of the cohort, an average of roughly 240,000 unique TCR beta nucleotide sequences were sequenced per donor, about a sixth of them non-productive. The study combined high-throughput TCR immunosequencing, statistical association of individual TCRs with disease status, and machine learning to predict cytomegalovirus infection status. Overall results and qualifications from the work: The study listed 170 or so TCR beta chains as associated with cytomegalovirus. In vitro tests confirmed that three of the cytomegalovirus-associated TCR beta chains recognize cytomegalovirus antigens. A later analysis associated about 17,000 TCR beta sequences with specific HLA alleles at a false discovery rate of 0.05. An association between a missense DCLRE1C variant and V-gene and J-gene trimming of TCR beta chains was found in a later genetic analysis and replicated in an independent cohort. In a later genetic analysis, fewer N-insertions in productive TCRs were reported among donors in an Asian-associated ancestry cluster than the roughly 700-donor mean. The earlier analysis of 587 of the donors excluded roughly 17 rarely observed V segments, including chromosome 9 orphons, because counts were too low. Most CMV-associated TCR beta chains appeared to be HLA-restricted in a later analysis, and the HLA associations seemed to be driven largely by CMV exposure. Immune exposure information for the cohort was limited to CMV serostatus. In an earlier analysis of approximately 590 of the donors, most TCR beta V segments appeared in productive rearrangements about 90% or about 30% of the time, broadly matching IMGT annotations. In a later analysis, HLA-associated TCR beta chains were found to be more clonally expanded and to have lower generation probabilities than equally common non-associated chains. HLA typing was unavailable for some donors at each locus, so association tests used only the typed subset. Across donors, most TCR sequences were observed very rarely, whereas some public TCRs were present in many individuals. According to the authors, the approach could potentially be generalized to other disease states and immunological phenotypes. Presence/absence analyses assumed roughly uniform sequencing depth across donors, an assumption that may not hold. Some IMGT-functional V segments, including TRBV6-2 and TRBV6-3, could not be told apart with the 87-base-pair reads, so those segments were excluded. Strong co-occurrence of HLA alleles, especially DR and DQ, made assigning TCR associations to individual alleles difficult. Only TCR beta chains were sequenced in this cohort, and the absence of alpha or paired-chain data limited detectable features. Several of the top co-occurrence clusters appeared to be linked to parvovirus B19, influenza, CMV and Epstein-Barr virus, according to a later analysis. According to a later analysis, TCR association rates differed among HLA loci, with DRB1 alleles showing the most associated TCRs and HLA-C alleles showing the fewest. A further reported finding was that TCR beta sequences accurately predicted the HLA-A and HLA-B alleles for most subjects in the first cohort. Correlated functional status among segregating V segments might reflect linkage disequilibrium, but an unknown experimental factor could not be ruled out. Cytomegalovirus status was reported to be diagnosed by the classifier with high specificity and sensitivity in both the original and validation cohorts. A group of highly shared sequence variants was considered likely to be a technical artifact of the sequencing pipeline.

The source material was PBMCs. The source is a man aged 50 to 60 in good health and CMV-seronegative. The receptor chain draws on TRBV29-1 and TRBJ1-3; the D gene cannot be resolved reliably. Here is the DNA: TGCAGCGTTGGAGGCTCTGGAAACACCATATATTTT. The encoded protein is CSVGGSGNTIYF.